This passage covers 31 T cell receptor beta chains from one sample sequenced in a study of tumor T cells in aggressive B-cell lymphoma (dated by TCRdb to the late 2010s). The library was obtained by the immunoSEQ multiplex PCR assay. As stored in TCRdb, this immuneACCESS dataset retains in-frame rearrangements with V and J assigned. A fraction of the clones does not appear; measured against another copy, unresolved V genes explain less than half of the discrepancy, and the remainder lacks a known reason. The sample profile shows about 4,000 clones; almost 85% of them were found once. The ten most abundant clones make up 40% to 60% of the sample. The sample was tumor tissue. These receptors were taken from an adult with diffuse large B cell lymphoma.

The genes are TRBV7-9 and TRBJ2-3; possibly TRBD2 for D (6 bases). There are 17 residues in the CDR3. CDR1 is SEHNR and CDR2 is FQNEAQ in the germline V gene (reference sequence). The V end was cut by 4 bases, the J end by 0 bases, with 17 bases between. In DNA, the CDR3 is TGTGCCAGCAGCTCTGACCCGGGACTCACTAGCACAGATACGCAGTATTTT. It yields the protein CASSSDPGLTSTDTQYF.

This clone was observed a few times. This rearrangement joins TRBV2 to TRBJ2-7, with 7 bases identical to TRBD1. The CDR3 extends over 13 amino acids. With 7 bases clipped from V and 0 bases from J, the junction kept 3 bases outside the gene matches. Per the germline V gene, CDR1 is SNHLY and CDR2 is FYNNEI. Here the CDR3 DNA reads TGTGCCAGCAAAAGGGACAGCTCCTACGAGCAGTACTTC. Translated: CASKRDSSYEQYF.

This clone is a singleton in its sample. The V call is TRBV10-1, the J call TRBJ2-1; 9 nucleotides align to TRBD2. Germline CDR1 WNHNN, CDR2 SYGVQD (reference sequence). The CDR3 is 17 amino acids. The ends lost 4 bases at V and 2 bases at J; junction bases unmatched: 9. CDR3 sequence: CASSVEAGGLAYNEQFF. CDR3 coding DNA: TGCGCCAGCAGTGTCGAAGCGGGGGGCCTAGCCTACAATGAGCAGTTCTTC.

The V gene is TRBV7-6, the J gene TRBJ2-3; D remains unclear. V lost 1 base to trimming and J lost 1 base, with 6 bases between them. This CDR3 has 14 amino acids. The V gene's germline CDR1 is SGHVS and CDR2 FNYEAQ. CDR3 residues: CASSLEPGTDTQYF. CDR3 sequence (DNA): TGTGCCAGCAGCTTAGAACCGGGCACAGATACGCAGTATTTT.

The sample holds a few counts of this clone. Here the CDR3 DNA reads TGTGCCAGCAGCTTTGGCGGGAGAGTGGTCGAGCAGTACTTC. This encodes CASSFGGRVVEQYF. The genes are TRBV13 and TRBJ2-7; 7 bases fit TRBD2. The CDR3 spans 14 residues. The trim removed 3 bases at V and 6 bases at J, leaving 8 bases unmatched. Germline loops: CDR1 PRHDT, CDR2 FYEKMQ (reference sequence).

CDR3 protein: CATSREGDQPQHF. As DNA, the CDR3 is TGTGCCACCAGCAGAGAAGGGGATCAGCCCCAGCATTTT. The chain carries TRBV15 and TRBJ1-5, with D possibly TRBD1 on 5 matching bases. V was shortened by 0 bases and J by 5 bases, with 5 bases between the two germline ends. This CDR3 spans 13 amino acids. Germline-derived CDR1 and CDR2 are LNHNV and YYDKDF (reference sequence).

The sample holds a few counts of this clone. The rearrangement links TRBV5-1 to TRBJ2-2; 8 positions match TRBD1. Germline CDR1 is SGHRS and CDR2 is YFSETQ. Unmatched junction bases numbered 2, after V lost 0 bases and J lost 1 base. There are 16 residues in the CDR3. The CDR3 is CASSLVGQGNTGELFF. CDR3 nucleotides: TGCGCCAGCAGCTTGGTTGGACAGGGGAACACCGGGGAGCTGTTTTTT.

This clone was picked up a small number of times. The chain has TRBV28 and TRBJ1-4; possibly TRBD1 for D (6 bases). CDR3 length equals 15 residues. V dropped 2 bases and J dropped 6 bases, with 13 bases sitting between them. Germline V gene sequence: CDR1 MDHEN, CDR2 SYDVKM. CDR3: CASSLPQGSDEKLFF. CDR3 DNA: TGTGCCAGCAGTTTACCCCAGGGGTCGGATGAAAAACTGTTTTTT.

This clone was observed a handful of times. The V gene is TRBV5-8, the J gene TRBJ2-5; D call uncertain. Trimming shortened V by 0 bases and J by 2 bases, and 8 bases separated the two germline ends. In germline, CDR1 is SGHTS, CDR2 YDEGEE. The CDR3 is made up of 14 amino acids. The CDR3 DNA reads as TGTGCCAGCAGCTTGGGGTCCGAGCAAGAGACCCAGTACTTC. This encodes CASSLGSEQETQYF.

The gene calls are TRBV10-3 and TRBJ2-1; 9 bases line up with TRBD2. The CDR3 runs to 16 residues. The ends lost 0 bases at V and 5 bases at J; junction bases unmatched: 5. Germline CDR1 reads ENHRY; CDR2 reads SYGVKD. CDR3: CAISESETSGNNEQFF. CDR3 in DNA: TGTGCCATCAGTGAGTCAGAGACTAGCGGTAACAATGAGCAGTTCTTC.

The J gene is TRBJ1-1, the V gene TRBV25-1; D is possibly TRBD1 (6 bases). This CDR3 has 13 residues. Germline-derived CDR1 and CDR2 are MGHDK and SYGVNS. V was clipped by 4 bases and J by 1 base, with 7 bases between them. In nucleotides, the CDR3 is TGTGCCAGCAGTGCAGGGGCGAACACTGAAGCTTTCTTT. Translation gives CASSAGANTEAFF.

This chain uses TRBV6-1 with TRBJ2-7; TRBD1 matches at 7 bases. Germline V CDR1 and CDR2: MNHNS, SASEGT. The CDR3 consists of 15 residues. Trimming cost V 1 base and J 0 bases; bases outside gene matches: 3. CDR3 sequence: CASSEGGTVSYEQYF. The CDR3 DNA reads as TGTGCCAGCAGTGAAGGAGGGACAGTCTCCTACGAGCAGTACTTC.

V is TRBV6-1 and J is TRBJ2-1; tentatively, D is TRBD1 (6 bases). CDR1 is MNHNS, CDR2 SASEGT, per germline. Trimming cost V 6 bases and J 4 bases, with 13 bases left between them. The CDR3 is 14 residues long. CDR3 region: CASRDSLLYNEQFF. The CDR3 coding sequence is TGTGCCAGCAGGGACAGCCTTCTTTACAATGAGCAGTTCTTC.

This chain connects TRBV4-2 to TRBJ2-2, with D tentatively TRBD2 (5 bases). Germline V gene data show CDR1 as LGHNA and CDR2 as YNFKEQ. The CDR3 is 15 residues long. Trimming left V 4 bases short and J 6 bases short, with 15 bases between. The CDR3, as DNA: TGTGCCAGCAGCCCTTCGACCGTCGGGGCCGGGGAGCTGTTTTTT. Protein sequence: CASSPSTVGAGELFF.

This CDR3 is CASSFLGLLQGGGPHEQYF. DNA of the CDR3: TGCGCCAGCAGCTTTCTGGGACTACTACAGGGCGGGGGCCCCCACGAGCAGTACTTC. This sequence joins TRBV5-1 and TRBJ2-7; D perhaps matches TRBD2 (7 bases). The CDR3 spans 19 residues. The V end lost 2 bases, the J end lost 5 bases, and 29 bases lay between the germline ends. CDR1 SGHRS and CDR2 YFSETQ come from the germline V gene.

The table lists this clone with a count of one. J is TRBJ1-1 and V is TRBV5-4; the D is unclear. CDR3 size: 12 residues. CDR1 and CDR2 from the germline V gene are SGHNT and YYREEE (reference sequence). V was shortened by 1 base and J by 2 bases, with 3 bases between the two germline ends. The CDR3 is CASSLLNTEAFF. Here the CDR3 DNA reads TGTGCCAGCAGCTTGCTCAACACTGAAGCTTTCTTT.

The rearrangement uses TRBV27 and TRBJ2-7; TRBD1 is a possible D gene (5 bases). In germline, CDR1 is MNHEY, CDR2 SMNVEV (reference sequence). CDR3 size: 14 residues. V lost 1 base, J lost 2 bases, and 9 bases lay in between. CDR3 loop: CASSLFPGTYEQYF. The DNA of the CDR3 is TGTGCCAGCAGTTTATTCCCAGGGACCTACGAGCAGTACTTC.

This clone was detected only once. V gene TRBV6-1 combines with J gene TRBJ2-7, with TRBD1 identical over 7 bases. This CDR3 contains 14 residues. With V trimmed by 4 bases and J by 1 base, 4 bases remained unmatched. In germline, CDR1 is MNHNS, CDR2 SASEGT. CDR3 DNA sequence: TGTGCCAGCAGTGGAATCAGGGGGTCCTACGAGCAGTACTTC. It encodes CASSGIRGSYEQYF.

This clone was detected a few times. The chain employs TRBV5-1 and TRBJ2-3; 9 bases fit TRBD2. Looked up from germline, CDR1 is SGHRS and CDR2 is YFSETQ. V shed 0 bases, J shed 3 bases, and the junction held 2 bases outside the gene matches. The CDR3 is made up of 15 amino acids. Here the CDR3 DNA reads TGCGCCAGCAGCTTGGGACTAGCGGCAACAGATACGCAGTATTTT. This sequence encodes CASSLGLAATDTQYF.

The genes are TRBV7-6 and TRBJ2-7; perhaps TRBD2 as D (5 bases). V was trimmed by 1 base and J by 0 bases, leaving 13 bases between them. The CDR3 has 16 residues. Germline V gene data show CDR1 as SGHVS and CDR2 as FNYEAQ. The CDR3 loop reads CASSLVEGSTSYEQYF. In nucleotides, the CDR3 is TGTGCCAGCAGCTTAGTCGAGGGTTCGACCTCCTACGAGCAGTACTTC.

The CDR3, as DNA: TGTGCCAGTAAGGGGCAGGGGGCAATAGATACGCAGTATTTT. This encodes CASKGQGAIDTQYF. V and J are TRBV19 and TRBJ2-3, with 8 bases that match TRBD1. The V segment lost 7 bases and the J segment 5 bases; nucleotides outside the gene matches: 8. Germline CDR1 and CDR2: LNHDA and SQIVND (reference sequence). CDR3 length equals 14 residues. Together with reference TRBV19 and TRBJ2-3, the CDR3 gives the full variable domain: DGGITQSPKYLFRKEGQNVTLSCEQNLNHDAMYWYRQDPGQGLRLIYYSQIVNDFQKGDIAEGYSVSREKKESFPLTVTSAQKNPTAFYLCASKGQGAIDTQYFGPGTRLTVL.

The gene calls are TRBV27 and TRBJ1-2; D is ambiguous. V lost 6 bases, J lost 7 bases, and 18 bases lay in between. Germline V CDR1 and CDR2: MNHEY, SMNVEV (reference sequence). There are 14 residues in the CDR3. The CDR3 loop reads CASSISGGGLGYTF. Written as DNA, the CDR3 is TGTGCCAGCAGCATAAGTGGTGGAGGACTTGGCTACACCTTC.

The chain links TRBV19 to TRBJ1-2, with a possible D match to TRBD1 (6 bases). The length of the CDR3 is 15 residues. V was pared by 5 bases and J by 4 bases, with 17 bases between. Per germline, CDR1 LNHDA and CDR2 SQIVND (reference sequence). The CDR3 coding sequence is TGTGCCAGTAGTGTACGACAGGTCCTCGGCTATGGCTACACCTTC. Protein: CASSVRQVLGYGYTF.

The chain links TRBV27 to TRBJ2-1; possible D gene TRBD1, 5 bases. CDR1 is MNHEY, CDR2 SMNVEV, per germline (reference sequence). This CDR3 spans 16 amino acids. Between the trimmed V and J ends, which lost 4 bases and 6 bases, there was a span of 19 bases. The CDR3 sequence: CASSYDRLLSTNEQFF. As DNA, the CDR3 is TGTGCCAGCAGTTACGACAGACTGCTCAGCACCAATGAGCAGTTCTTC.

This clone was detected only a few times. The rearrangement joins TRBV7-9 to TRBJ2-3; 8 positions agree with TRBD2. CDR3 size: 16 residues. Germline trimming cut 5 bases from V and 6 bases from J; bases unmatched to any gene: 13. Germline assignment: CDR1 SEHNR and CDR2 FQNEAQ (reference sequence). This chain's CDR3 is CASSPRGASMVDTQYF. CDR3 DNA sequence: TGTGCCAGCAGCCCGCGGGGGGCCTCAATGGTCGATACGCAGTATTTT.

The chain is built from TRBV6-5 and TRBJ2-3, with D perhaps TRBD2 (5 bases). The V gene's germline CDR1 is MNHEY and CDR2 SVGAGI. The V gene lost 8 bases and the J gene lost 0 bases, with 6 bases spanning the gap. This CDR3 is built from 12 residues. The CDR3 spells CASSSSTDTQYF. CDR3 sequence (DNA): TGTGCCAGCTCTAGCAGCACAGATACGCAGTATTTT.

The CDR3 sequence: CASSYVNRGYEQYF. The CDR3 DNA follows: TGTGCCAGCAGTTACGTCAACAGGGGGTACGAGCAGTACTTC. V gene TRBV6-6 combines with J gene TRBJ2-7; 8 bases fit TRBD1. CDR3 length: 14 residues. Germline V gene sequence: CDR1 MNHNY, CDR2 SVGAGI (reference sequence). Trimming at V came to 2 bases and at J to 4 bases, leaving 4 bases not matched to a gene.

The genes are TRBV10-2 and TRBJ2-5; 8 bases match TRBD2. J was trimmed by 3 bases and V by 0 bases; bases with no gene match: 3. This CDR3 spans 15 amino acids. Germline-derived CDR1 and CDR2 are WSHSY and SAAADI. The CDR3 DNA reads TGCGCCAGCAGTGAGTCACCGGGAGGGAAAGAGACCCAGTACTTC. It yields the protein CASSESPGGKETQYF.

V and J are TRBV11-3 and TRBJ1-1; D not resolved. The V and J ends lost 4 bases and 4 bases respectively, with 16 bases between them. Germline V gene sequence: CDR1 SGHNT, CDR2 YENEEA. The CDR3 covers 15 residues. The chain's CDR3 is CASSSSTRGVTEAFF. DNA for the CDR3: TGTGCCAGCAGCTCCTCGACACGGGGTGTCACTGAAGCTTTCTTT.

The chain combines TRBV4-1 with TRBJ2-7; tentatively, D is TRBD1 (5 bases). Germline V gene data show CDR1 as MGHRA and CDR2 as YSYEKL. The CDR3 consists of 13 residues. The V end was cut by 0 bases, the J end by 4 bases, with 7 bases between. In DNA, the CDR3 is TGCGCCAGCAGCCAAGATCAGGGATACGAGCAGTACTTC. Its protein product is CASSQDQGYEQYF.

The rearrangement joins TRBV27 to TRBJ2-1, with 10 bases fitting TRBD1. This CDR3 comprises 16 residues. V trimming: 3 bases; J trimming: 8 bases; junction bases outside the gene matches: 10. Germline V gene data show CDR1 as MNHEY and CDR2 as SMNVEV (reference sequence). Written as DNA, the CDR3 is TGTGCCAGCAGTTTTCTTCCGGGACAGGGGCCCGATGAGCAGTTCTTC. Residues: CASSFLPGQGPDEQFF.